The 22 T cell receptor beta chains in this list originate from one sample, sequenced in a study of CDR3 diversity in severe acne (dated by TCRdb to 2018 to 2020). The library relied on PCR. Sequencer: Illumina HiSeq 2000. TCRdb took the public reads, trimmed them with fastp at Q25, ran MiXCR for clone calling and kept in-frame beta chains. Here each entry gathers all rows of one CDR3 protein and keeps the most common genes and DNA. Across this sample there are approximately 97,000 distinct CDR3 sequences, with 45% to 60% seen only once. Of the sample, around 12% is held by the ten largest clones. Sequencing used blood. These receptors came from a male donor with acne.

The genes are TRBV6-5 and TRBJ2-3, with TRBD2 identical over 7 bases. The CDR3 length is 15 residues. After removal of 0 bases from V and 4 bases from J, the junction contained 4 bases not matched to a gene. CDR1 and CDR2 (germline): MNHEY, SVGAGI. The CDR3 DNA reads TGTGCCAGCAGTTACTCGGGGGAGGGACCAGATACGCAGTATTTT. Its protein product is CASSYSGEGPDTQYF.

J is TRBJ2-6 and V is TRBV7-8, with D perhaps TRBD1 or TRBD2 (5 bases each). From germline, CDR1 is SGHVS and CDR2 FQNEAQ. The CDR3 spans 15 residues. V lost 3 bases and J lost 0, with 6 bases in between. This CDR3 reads CASSFGGSGANVLTF. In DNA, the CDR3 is TGTGCCAGCAGCTTTGGGGGCTCTGGGGCCAACGTCCTGACTTTC. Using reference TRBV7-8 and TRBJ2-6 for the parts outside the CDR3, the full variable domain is GAGVSQSPRYKVAKRGQDVALRCDPISGHVSLFWYQQALGQGPEFLTYFQNEAQLDKSGLPSDRFFAERPEGSVSTLKIQRTQQEDSAVYLCASSFGGSGANVLTFGAGSRLTVL.

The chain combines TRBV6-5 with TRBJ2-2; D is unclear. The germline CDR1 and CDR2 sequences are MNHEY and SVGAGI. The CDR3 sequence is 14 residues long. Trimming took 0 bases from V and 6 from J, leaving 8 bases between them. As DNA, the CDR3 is TGTGCCAGCAGTTACTCCAATGCGGCCGGGGAGCTGTTTTTT. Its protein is CASSYSNAAGELFF.

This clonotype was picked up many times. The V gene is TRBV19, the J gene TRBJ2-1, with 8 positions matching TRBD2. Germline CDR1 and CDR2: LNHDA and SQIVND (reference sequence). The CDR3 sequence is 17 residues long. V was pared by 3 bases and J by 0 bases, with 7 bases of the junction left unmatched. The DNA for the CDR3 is TGTGCCAGTAGTATCTCTAGCGGGCCCGGCTCCTACAATGAGCAGTTCTTC. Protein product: CASSISSGPGSYNEQFF.

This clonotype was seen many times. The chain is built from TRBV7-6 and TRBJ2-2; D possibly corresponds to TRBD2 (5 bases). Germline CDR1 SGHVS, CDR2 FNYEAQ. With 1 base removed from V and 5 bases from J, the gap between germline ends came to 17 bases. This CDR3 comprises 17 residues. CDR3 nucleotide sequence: TGTGCCAGCAGCTTAGTGTCCGGACTGAGGATTACCGGGGAGCTGTTTTTT. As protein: CASSLVSGLRITGELFF.

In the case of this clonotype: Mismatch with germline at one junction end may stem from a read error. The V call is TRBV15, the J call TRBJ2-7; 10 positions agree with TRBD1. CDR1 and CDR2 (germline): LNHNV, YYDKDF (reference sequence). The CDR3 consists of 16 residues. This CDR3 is CATSRDRGRNYGQGDF. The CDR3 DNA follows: TGTGCCACCAGCAGAGATCGCGGGAGGAACTACGGACAGGGGGACTTC.

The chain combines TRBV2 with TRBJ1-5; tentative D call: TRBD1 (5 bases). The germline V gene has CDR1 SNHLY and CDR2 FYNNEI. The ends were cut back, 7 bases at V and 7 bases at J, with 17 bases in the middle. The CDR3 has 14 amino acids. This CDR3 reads CASKVRMGEQPQHF. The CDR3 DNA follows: TGTGCCAGCAAGGTCAGAATGGGGGAACAGCCCCAGCATTTT.

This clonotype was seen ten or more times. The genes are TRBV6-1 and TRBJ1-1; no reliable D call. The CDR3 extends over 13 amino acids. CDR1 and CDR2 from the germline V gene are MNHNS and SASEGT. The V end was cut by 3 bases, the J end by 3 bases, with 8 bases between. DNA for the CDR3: TGTGCCAGCAGTGAGTCTTGGGACACTGAAGCTTTCTTT. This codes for CASSESWDTEAFF.

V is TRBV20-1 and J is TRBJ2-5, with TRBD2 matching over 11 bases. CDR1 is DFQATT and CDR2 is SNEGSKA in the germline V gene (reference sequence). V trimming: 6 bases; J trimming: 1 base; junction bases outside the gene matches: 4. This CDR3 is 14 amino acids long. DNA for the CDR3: TGCAGTGCCCCGGGACTAGCGGTCCAAGAGACCCAGTACTTC. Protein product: CSAPGLAVQETQYF.

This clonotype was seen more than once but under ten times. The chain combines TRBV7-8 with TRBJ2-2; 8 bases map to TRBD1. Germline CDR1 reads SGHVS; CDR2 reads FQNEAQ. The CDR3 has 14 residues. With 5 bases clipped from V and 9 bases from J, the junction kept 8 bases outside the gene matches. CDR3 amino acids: CASSPVPGGRELFF. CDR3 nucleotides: TGTGCCAGCAGCCCGGTCCCAGGGGGCCGGGAGCTGTTTTTT.

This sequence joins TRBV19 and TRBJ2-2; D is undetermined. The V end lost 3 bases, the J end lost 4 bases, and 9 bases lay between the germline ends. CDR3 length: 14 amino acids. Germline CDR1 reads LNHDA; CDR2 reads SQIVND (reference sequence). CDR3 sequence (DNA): TGTGCCAGTAGTATTTTTCAGAGCACCGGGGAGCTGTTTTTT. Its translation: CASSIFQSTGELFF.

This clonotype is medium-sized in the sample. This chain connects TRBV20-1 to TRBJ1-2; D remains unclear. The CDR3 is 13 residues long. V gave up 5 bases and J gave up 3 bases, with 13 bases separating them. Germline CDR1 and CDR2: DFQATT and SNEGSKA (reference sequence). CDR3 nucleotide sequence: TGCAGTGCTCCCCATTCGGGCCACTATGGCTACACCTTC. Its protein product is CSAPHSGHYGYTF.

The CDR3 loop reads CSAKTPGISNHEQYF. CDR3 DNA sequence: TGCAGTGCTAAGACCCCAGGGATTAGTAACCACGAGCAGTACTTC. The J gene is TRBJ2-7, the V gene TRBV20-1, with D possibly matching TRBD1 (5 bases). The CDR3 is 15 amino acids. Between the trimmed V and J ends, which lost 4 bases and 5 bases, there was a span of 21 bases. CDR1 and CDR2 (germline): DFQATT, SNEGSKA (reference sequence).

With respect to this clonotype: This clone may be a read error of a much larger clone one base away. DNA for the CDR3: TGTGCCTGCAGCTTGGGGACAGGGGTTTATGGCGGCTACACCTTC. It codes for CACSLGTGVYGGYTF. The rearrangement links TRBV7-2 to TRBJ1-2, with 10 bases aligning to TRBD1. Germline loops: CDR1 SGHTA, CDR2 FQGNSA. The CDR3 extends over 15 amino acids.

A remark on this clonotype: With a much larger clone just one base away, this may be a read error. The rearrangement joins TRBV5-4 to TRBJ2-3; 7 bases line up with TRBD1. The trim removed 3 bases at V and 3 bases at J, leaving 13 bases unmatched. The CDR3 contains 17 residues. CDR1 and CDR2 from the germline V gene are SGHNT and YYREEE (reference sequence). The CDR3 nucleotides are TGTGCCAGCAGCTCCCCTCGGGACAGTGGGCGGACAGATACGCAGTATTTT. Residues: CASSSPRDSGRTDTQYF.

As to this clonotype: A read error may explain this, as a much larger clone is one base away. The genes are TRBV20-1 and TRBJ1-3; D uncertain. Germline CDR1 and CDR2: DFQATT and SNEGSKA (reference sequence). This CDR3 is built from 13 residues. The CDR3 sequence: CGATEDSGNTIYF. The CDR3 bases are TGCGGTGCTACCGAGGACTCTGGAAACACCATATATTTT.

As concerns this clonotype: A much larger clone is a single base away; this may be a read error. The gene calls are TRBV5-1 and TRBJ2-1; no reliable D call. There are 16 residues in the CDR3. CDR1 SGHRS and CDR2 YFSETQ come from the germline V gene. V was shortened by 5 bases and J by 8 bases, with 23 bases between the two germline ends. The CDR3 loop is CASRPQGYPISDEQFF. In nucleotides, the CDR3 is TGCGCCAGCAGGCCTCAAGGTTATCCTATATCCGATGAGCAGTTCTTC. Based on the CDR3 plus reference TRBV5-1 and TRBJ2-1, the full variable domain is KAGVTQTPRYLIKTRGQQVTLSCSPISGHRSVSWYQQTPGQGLQFLFEYFSETQRNKGNFPGRFSGRQFSNSRSEMNVSTLELGDSALYLCASRPQGYPISDEQFFGPGTRLTVL.

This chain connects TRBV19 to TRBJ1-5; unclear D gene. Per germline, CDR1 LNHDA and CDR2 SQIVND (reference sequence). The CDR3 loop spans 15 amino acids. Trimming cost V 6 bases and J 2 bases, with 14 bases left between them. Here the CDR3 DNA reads TGTGCCAGTAGGGAAGAAGGGCTAGGCAATCAGCCCCAGCATTTT. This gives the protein CASREEGLGNQPQHF.

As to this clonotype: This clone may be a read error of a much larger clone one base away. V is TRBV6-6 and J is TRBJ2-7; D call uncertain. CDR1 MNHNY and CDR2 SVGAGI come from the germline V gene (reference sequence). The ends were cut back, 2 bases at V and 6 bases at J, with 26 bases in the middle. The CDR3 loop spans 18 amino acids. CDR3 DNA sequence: TGTGCCAGCAGTTACGCTTACAGCCGACATGAGATTGGGCCCGAGCAGTACGTC. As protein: CASSYAYSRHEIGPEQYV.

DNA for the CDR3: TGTGCCAGCAGCCGACCCGTTATGACTGAAGCTTTCTTT. Translated, it gives CASSRPVMTEAFF. The V gene is TRBV9, the J gene TRBJ1-1; D uncertain. This CDR3 has 13 residues. Germline V lookup: CDR1 SGDLS, CDR2 YYNGEE. V lost 4 bases to trimming and J lost 5 bases, with 12 bases between them.

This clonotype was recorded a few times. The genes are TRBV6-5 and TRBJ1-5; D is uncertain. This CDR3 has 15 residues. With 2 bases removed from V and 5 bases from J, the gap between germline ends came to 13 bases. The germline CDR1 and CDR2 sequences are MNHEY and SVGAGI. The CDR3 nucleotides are TGTGCCAGCAGTTACGTTTACGGCGGGCATCAGCCCCAGCATTTT. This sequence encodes CASSYVYGGHQPQHF.

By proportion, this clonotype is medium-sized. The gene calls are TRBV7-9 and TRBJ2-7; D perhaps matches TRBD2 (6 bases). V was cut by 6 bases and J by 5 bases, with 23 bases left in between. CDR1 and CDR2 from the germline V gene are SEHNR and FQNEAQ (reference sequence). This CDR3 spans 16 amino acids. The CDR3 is CASSWGWRERRDEQYF. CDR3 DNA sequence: TGTGCCAGCAGTTGGGGGTGGCGGGAACGCAGGGACGAGCAGTACTTC. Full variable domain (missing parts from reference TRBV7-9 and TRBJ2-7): DTGVSQNPRHKITKRGQNVTFRCDPISEHNRLYWYRQTLGQGPEFLTYFQNEAQLEKSRLLSDRFSAERPKGSFSTLEIQRTEQGDSAMYLCASSWGWRERRDEQYFGPGTRLTVT.